The 3 T cell receptor beta chains listed next were all sequenced from one sample in a study of T cell responses to AZD1222 COVID-19 vaccine (TCRdb year 2021). What the time point label conveys for this sample: baseline before first vaccination. The treatment or condition label on this specimen signifies: meningococcal conjugate vaccine given as trial control. Library preparation was by the immunoSEQ multiplex PCR assay. This is the immuneACCESS table as TCRdb keeps it, with only in-frame sequences that have V and J called. A part of the clones is gone; compared with another copy, unresolved V genes explain less than half, and the rest is unexplained. This sample has some 65,000 clones in its table, and 60% to 85% of those were observed once. The ten largest make up more than 20% of the sample. Specimen: peripheral blood, collected on day 0 of MenACWY control vaccination. Receptors originate from an adult in good health.

The chain combines TRBV7-2 with TRBJ2-3, with 7 bases fitting TRBD2. Germline CDR1 SGHTA, CDR2 FQGNSA. With V trimmed by 8 bases and J by 5 bases, 7 bases remained unmatched. This CDR3 is built from 13 residues. CDR3 residues: CASCRLAGDTQYF. The CDR3 bases are TGTGCCAGCTGCCGACTAGCTGGAGATACGCAGTATTTT.

This chain uses TRBV20-1 with TRBJ1-2; D gene uncertain. V lost 0 bases, J lost 6 bases, and 5 bases lay in between. CDR3 size: 11 residues. Germline CDR1 and CDR2: DFQATT and SNEGSKA (reference sequence). In nucleotides, the CDR3 is TGCAGTGCTAGAGATTCTGATGGCTACACCTTC. Its protein product is CSARDSDGYTF.

V and J are TRBV19 and TRBJ2-5; unclear D gene. In germline, CDR1 is LNHDA, CDR2 SQIVND (reference sequence). V was trimmed by 3 bases and J by 2 bases, leaving 7 bases between them. There are 13 residues in the CDR3. The CDR3 coding sequence is TGTGCCAGTAGTATGGGCAGTCAAGAGACCCAGTACTTC. This gives the protein CASSMGSQETQYF.